This T cell receptor beta chain was recorded in a study of blood T cells in healthy people across ages. Across the whole study: About one barcoded beta molecule was captured per two T cells (by template switching).

The CDR3 covers 15 residues. V lost 5 bases and J lost 1; bases outside the gene matches: 6. The germline V gene encodes CDR1 SGHVS and CDR2 FQNEAQ. Regarding the study as a whole: The unknown donor CMV status may have confounded expanded clonotype changes.

With a J-beta primer mix and a sample-barcoded 5' primer, a second PCR ran about 6 to 11 cycles. Using its own MiXCR run on the 5' RACE reads, TCRdb lists one record per CDR3 protein. The data hold about 640,000 distinct CDR3 sequences, with roughly three fifths observed a single time. To note about this clonotype: What it binds is unknown.

The donors, all healthy, were Caucasians living in Russia, aged roughly 6 to 100. At least 6.5 million PBMCs were isolated per sample. The chain employs TRBV7-8 and TRBJ2-7, with 9 bases identical to TRBD1. The TCR originated in a man in his 60s in good health. The specimen sequenced was blood. The CDR3 loop reads CASSPRTGVSYEQYF. CDR3 DNA: TGTGCCAGCAGCCCTCGGACAGGGGTATCCTACGAGCAGTACTTC.